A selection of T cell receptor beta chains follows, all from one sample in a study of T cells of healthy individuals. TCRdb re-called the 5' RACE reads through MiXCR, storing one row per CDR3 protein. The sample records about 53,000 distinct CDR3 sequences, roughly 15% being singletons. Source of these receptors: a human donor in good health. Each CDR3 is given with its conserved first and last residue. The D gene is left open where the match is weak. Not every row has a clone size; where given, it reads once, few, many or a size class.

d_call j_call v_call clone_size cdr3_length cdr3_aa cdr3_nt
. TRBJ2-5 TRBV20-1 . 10 CSASLETQYF TGCAGTGCTAGCCTGGAGACCCAGTACTTC
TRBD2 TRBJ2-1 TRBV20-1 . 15 CSASLSGGMINEQFF TGCAGTGCTAGTTTGAGCGGGGGGATGATTAATGAGCAGTTCTTC
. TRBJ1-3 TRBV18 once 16 CASSRDPGGSGNTIYF TGTGCCAGCTCACGAGACCCGGGGGGCTCTGGAAACACCATATATTTT
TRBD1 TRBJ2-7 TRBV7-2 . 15 CASSLASDREREQYF TGTGCCAGCAGCTTAGCAAGCGACAGGGAAAGGGAGCAGTACTTC
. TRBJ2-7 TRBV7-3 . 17 CASSFRGDGPGSYEQYF TGTGCCAGCAGCTTCAGGGGAGACGGCCCGGGCTCCTACGAGCAGTACTTC
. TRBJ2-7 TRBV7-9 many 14 CASSLVTAAYEQYF TGTGCCAGCAGCTTAGTTACAGCTGCCTACGAGCAGTACTTC
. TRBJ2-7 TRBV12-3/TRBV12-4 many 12 CASSLTGAEQYF TGTGCCAGCAGTTTAACTGGGGCCGAGCAGTACTTC
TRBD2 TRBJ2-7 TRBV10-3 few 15 CAISELGLAVYEQYF TGTGCCATCAGTGAGTTAGGACTAGCGGTCTACGAGCAGTACTTC
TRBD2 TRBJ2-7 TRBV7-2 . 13 CASSPGTSGEQYF TGTGCCAGCAGCCCGGGGACTAGCGGCGAGCAGTACTTC
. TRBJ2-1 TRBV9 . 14 CASSVAGEEAEQFF TGTGCCAGCAGCGTAGCTGGGGAAGAGGCTGAGCAGTTCTTC
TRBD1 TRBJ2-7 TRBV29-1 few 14 CSVAAGTGFYEQYF TGCAGCGTTGCAGCCGGGACAGGCTTTTACGAGCAGTACTTC
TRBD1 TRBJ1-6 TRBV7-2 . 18 CASSLVAGGDTYNSPLHF TGTGCCAGCAGCTTAGTTGCAGGGGGCGATACCTATAATTCACCCCTCCACTTT
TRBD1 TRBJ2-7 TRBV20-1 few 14 CSARARGRTYEQYF TGCAGTGCTAGGGCCAGGGGGCGAACCTACGAGCAGTACTTC
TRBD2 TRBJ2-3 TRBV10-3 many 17 CAISESSSGRGPDTQYF TGTGCCATCAGTGAGTCGTCTAGCGGGAGGGGCCCAGATACGCAGTATTTT
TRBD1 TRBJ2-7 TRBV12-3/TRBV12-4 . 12 CASSPTGVEQYF TGTGCCAGCAGTCCTACAGGGGTCGAGCAGTACTTC
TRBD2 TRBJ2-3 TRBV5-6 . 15 CASSSRTSGRNTQYF TGTGCCAGCAGCTCTCGGACTAGCGGGAGGAATACGCAGTATTTT
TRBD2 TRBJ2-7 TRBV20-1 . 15 CSAADVRGGTYEQYF TGCAGTGCCGCCGATGTACGGGGGGGAACCTACGAGCAGTACTTC
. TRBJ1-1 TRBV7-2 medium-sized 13 CASSLADGQWAFF TGTGCCAGCAGCTTAGCCGACGGACAATGGGCTTTCTTT
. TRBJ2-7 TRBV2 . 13 CASSPGRSYEQYF TGTGCCAGCAGTCCGGGACGGAGCTACGAGCAGTACTTC
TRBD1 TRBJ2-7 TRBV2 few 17 CASRPNPGTGGSYEQYF TGTGCCAGCAGACCTAATCCCGGGACAGGGGGGTCCTACGAGCAGTACTTC
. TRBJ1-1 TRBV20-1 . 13 CSALSSGSTEAFF TGCAGTGCGCTCTCATCGGGAAGCACTGAAGCTTTCTTT
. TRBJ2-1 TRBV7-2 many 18 CASSLRGQRGLRHNEQFF TGTGCCAGCAGCTTAAGAGGCCAACGCGGGCTAAGGCACAATGAGCAGTTCTTC
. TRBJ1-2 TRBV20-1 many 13 CSASLGVGYGYTF TGCAGTGCTAGTCTCGGGGTCGGCTATGGCTACACCTTC
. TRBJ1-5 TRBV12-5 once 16 CASGLVEGSSNQPQHF TGTGCTAGTGGTTTGGTGGAAGGGTCGAGCAATCAGCCCCAGCATTTT
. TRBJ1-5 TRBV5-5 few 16 CASSPQDSYSNQPQHF TGTGCCAGCAGCCCACAAGACAGTTATAGCAATCAGCCCCAGCATTTT
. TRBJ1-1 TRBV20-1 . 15 CSASVSGRLGTEAFF TGCAGTGCTAGTGTGTCAGGGCGTTTGGGCACTGAAGCTTTCTTT
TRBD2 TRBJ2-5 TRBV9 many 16 CASSSGLAGGHETQYF TGTGCCAGCAGCTCGGGACTAGCGGGGGGGCATGAGACCCAGTACTTC
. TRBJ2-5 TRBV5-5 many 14 CASSWESGMETQYF TGTGCCAGCAGCTGGGAATCGGGGATGGAGACCCAGTACTTC
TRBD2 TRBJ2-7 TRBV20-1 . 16 CSAAGPTSGYSYEQYF TGCAGTGCAGCGGGGCCGACTAGCGGGTACTCCTACGAGCAGTACTTC
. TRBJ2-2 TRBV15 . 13 CATSRDGYGELFF TGTGCCACCAGCAGAGATGGGTACGGGGAGCTGTTTTTT
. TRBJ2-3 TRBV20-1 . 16 CSARHRTWTRTDTQYF TGCAGTGCTAGACATCGGACTTGGACCCGGACAGATACGCAGTATTTT
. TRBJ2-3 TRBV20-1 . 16 CSAGGGILWRTDTQYF TGCAGTGCTGGGGGGGGCATTTTATGGAGGACAGATACGCAGTATTTT
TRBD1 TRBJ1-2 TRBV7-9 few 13 CASSRQGDYGYTF TGTGCCAGCAGTCGACAGGGGGACTATGGCTACACCTTC
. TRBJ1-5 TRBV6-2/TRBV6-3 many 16 CASSPFRQTQNQPQHF TGTGCCAGCAGCCCCTTTAGACAGACCCAAAATCAGCCCCAGCATTTT
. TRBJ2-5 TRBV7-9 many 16 CASSLPRGPHQETQYF TGTGCCAGCAGCTTGCCCCGGGGGCCACATCAAGAGACCCAGTACTTC